This TCR beta chain derives from a study of T cell responses to AZD1222 COVID-19 vaccine. Of note for this clone: What it recognizes is unknown.

This table comes from immunoSEQ multiplex PCR, and its TCRdb copy is limited to in-frame clones, with some not included. The top ten clones hold around 13% of a sample with approximately 100,000 clones, approximately 85% of them seen once. Regarding the study as a whole: Baseline serology detected seropositivity in only six AZD1222 recipients. Spike was spanned by vaccine-associated CD4 TCRs, which were dominant at 160-218 and 743-854. Two AZD1222 doses significantly raised spike-specific TCR breadth and depth over controls. The reported proportion of spike-specific TCRs targeting unmutated variant regions was nearly half.

The CDR3 consists of 17 residues. V was trimmed by 0 bases and J by 2 bases, leaving 14 bases between them. Germline lookup yields CDR1 MGHRA and CDR2 YSYEKL. The sequence came from an adult in good health. The sample consisted of peripheral blood, taken on day 0 of MenACWY control vaccination. The J gene is TRBJ1-5, the V gene TRBV4-1; D call uncertain. CDR3 bases: TGCGCCAGCAGCCAAGACCCCACACCCGCCGGCAATCAGCCCCAGCATTTT. It codes for CASSQDPTPAGNQPQHF.